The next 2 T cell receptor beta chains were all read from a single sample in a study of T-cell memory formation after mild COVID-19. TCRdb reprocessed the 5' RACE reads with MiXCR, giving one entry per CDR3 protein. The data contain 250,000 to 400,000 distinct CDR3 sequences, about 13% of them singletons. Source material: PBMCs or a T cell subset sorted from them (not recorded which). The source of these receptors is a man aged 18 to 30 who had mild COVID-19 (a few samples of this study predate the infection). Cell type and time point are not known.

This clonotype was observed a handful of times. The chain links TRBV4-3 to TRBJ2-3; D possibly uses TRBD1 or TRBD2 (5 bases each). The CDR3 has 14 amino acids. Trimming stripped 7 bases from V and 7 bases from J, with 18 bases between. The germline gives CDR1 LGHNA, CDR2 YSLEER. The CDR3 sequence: CASISTGTSYTQYF. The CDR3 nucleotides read TGCGCCAGCATCTCGACCGGGACCTCCTATACGCAGTATTTT.

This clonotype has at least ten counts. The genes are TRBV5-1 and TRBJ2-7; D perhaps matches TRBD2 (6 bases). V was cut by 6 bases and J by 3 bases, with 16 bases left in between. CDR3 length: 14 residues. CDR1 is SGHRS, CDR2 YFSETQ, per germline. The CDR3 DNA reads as TGCGCCAGCACTTGGGGGAGGTCTAACTACGAGCAGTACTTC. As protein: CASTWGRSNYEQYF.